This entry describes one T cell receptor (beta chain). This specimen belongs to a study of regulatory T cells in long-lasting Graves disease. In the study overall: Disease was considered persistent Graves' disease after over 5 years of antithyroid drugs (with positive TSH receptor antibodies).

As for time point: persistent/refractory GD, antithyroid drugs over 5 years with positive TRAb. The TCR library was made from RNA extracted from PBMCs. Researchers made TCR beta libraries by using iRepertoire HTBI primers and running Arm-PCR on CDR3 regions. Via MiXCR, TCRdb re-called the multiplex PCR reads, giving one row per CDR3 protein. This sample has approximately 470,000 distinct CDR3 sequences, with around 20% found just once. There are 15 residues in the CDR3. Germline CDR1 MDHEN, CDR2 SYDVKM. V lost 4 bases, J lost 4 bases, and 16 bases lay in between. V gene TRBV28 combines with J gene TRBJ2-5; no definite D call. The receptor was derived from a female donor with Graves disease. Here the sequenced sample was peripheral blood mononuclear cells (PBMCs), taken when the disease was refractory, from a patient treated with antithyroid drugs. The CDR3 DNA is TGTGCCAGCAGTTCTCCGGGCCGGGTTTTAGAGACCCAGTACTTC. This gives the protein CASSSPGRVLETQYF.